One sample yielded the 32 T cell receptor beta chains listed below, sequenced in a study of cytomegalovirus exposure and HLA in healthy donors. Use of 60 Vbeta and 13 Jbeta primers characterized the PCR. Method: immunoSEQ multiplex PCR; TCRdb's copy keeps in-frame clones and lacks some. The table lists some 120,000 clones, roughly 77% of them singletons. Sequences were obtained from PBMCs. These receptors were obtained from a man between 18 and 29 years old in good health and CMV-seronegative.

The genes are TRBV6-1 and TRBJ1-2, with a tentative D call TRBD1 (6 bases). There are 13 residues in the CDR3. The V end lost 8 bases, the J end lost 2 bases, and 12 bases lay between the germline ends. Germline CDR1 is MNHNS and CDR2 is SASEGT. CDR3 sequence (DNA): TGTGCCAGCGTCGGGGGGCGGAACTATGGCTACACCTTC. Translating it yields CASVGGRNYGYTF.

The chain recombines TRBV15 with TRBJ1-5, with a weak D call TRBD1 (6 bases). With 5 bases removed from V and 2 bases from J, the gap between germline ends came to 13 bases. The CDR3 has 15 amino acids. Germline lookup yields CDR1 LNHNV and CDR2 YYDKDF (reference sequence). The DNA for the CDR3 is TGTGCCACCAGCGTTCGCCGACAGGGCAATCAGCCCCAGCATTTT. This gives the protein CATSVRRQGNQPQHF.

In the case of this clone: The sample carries other DNA sequences with the same CDR3. J is TRBJ1-6 and V is TRBV5-6, with 8 bases that match TRBD1. Trimming removed 4 bases from V and 13 bases from J; junction bases left unmatched: 13. Germline V gives CDR1 SGHDT, CDR2 YYEEEE. The CDR3 extends over 15 amino acids. CDR3 residues: CASSRQGAQGSPLHF. DNA for the CDR3: TGTGCCAGCAGCCGGCAGGGGGCCCAGGGGTCGCCCCTCCACTTT.

The genes are TRBV11-2 and TRBJ1-6, with D maybe TRBD1 (5 bases). With 0 bases removed from V and 10 bases from J, the gap between germline ends came to 13 bases. Germline CDR1 SGHAT, CDR2 FQNNGV. The CDR3 is 15 amino acids. CDR3 nucleotide sequence: TGTGCCAGCAGCTTAGACGTGATCGGGGGATCACCCCTCCACTTT. Encoded protein: CASSLDVIGGSPLHF.

This clone was seen once. V and J are TRBV6-6 and TRBJ2-7, with 10 bases matching TRBD1. CDR1 is MNHNY and CDR2 is SVGAGI in the germline V gene (reference sequence). The CDR3 has 14 amino acids. V was clipped by 6 bases and J by 2 bases; unmatched bases: 4. CDR3 bases: TGTGCCAGCAGGCCTGGACAGGGGGCCTACGAGCAGTACTTC. Translated, it gives CASRPGQGAYEQYF.

This clone was detected only a few times. The V gene is TRBV7-9, the J gene TRBJ1-6, with D perhaps matching TRBD1 (6 bases). In germline, CDR1 is SEHNR, CDR2 FQNEAQ (reference sequence). CDR3 length equals 14 residues. Trimming took 3 bases from V and 10 from J, leaving 13 bases between them. The CDR3 DNA is TGTGCCAGCAGCTTTGGGAGGGGGAACTCACCCCTCCACTTT. Translating it yields CASSFGRGNSPLHF.

The chain combines TRBV6-5 with TRBJ2-7; TRBD1 agrees at 7 bases. The CDR3 totals 14 residues. Trimming cost V 5 bases and J 3 bases; bases outside gene matches: 7. Germline values: CDR1 MNHEY, CDR2 SVGAGI. The CDR3 nucleotides read TGTGCCAGCAGTGAACAGGGGTTGGACTACGAGCAGTACTTC. It is translated as CASSEQGLDYEQYF.

This chain uses TRBV6-5 with TRBJ1-2, with 7 bases aligning to TRBD1. Looked up from germline, CDR1 is MNHEY and CDR2 is SVGAGI. The CDR3 is 14 amino acids. The ends lost 0 bases at V and 8 bases at J; junction bases unmatched: 6. The CDR3 DNA is TGTGCCAGCAGTTACTCAGGTCAAGGGGGCGGCTACACCTTC. Protein: CASSYSGQGGGYTF.

The V call is TRBV27, the J call TRBJ1-2, with D possibly being TRBD1 (5 bases). In germline, CDR1 is MNHEY, CDR2 SMNVEV (reference sequence). The CDR3 loop spans 14 amino acids. Trimming took off 7 bases at V and 7 bases at J, with 19 bases between the two ends. CDR3 sequence reads: CASTTPKAGGGYTF. In DNA form, the CDR3 reads TGTGCCAGCACGACCCCCAAGGCGGGGGGTGGCTACACCTTC.

The chain carries TRBV7-3 and TRBJ2-2, with TRBD1 matching over 7 bases. The CDR3 extends over 18 amino acids. The trim removed 0 bases at V and 2 bases at J, leaving 9 bases unmatched. From germline, CDR1 is SGHTA and CDR2 FQGTGA. The CDR3 reads CASSLTGLTGDNTGELFF. CDR3 sequence (DNA): TGTGCCAGCAGCTTAACTGGCCTAACAGGGGACAACACCGGGGAGCTGTTTTTT.

V usage is TRBV7-8 and J usage is TRBJ1-4; D might be TRBD1 (5 bases). This CDR3 is 15 amino acids long. The V and J ends lost 1 base and 4 bases respectively, with 10 bases between them. CDR1 and CDR2 from the germline V gene are SGHVS and FQNEAQ. The CDR3 loop reads CASSLDAGLNEKLFF. The CDR3 nucleotides are TGTGCCAGCAGCTTAGACGCAGGGCTTAATGAAAAACTGTTTTTT. Full variable domain (outside the CDR3, taken from reference TRBV7-8 and TRBJ1-4): GAGVSQSPRYKVAKRGQDVALRCDPISGHVSLFWYQQALGQGPEFLTYFQNEAQLDKSGLPSDRFFAERPEGSVSTLKIQRTQQEDSAVYLCASSLDAGLNEKLFFGSGTQLSVL.

The rearrangement links TRBV4-1 to TRBJ1-1; 7 bases agree with TRBD1. Trimming took 2 bases from V and 0 from J; bases not matched to a gene: 3. The CDR3 runs to 15 residues. CDR1 MGHRA and CDR2 YSYEKL come from the germline V gene. The CDR3 coding sequence is TGCGCCAGCAGCCAATCGACAGGGCTGAACACTGAAGCTTTCTTT. Its protein is CASSQSTGLNTEAFF.

This sequence joins TRBV19 and TRBJ1-1, with TRBD1 identical over 8 bases. CDR1 LNHDA and CDR2 SQIVND come from the germline V gene (reference sequence). V gave up 6 bases and J gave up 3 bases; unmatched junction bases: 12. The CDR3 has 16 residues. CDR3: CASRSAGQGRHTEAFF. CDR3 DNA: TGTGCCAGTAGAAGCGCCGGACAGGGCAGGCACACTGAAGCTTTCTTT.

The V call is TRBV7-2, the J call TRBJ2-3; 7 bases align to TRBD1. This CDR3 has 12 amino acids. The V and J ends lost 5 bases and 9 bases, in that order; junction bases with no gene match: 5. Looked up from germline, CDR1 is SGHTA and CDR2 is FQGNSA. CDR3 sequence reads: CASSQTGRTQYF. CDR3 sequence (DNA): TGTGCCAGCAGCCAGACAGGGCGAACGCAGTATTTT.

This chain connects TRBV18 to TRBJ1-2; TRBD1 aligns across 7 bases. Germline loops: CDR1 KGHSH, CDR2 LQKENI. Losses at the gene ends were 2 bases for V and 4 bases for J; bases not matched to a gene: 1. This CDR3 has 13 residues. The CDR3 nucleotides read TGTGCCAGCTCACCAACAGGGGTCTATGGCTACACCTTC. Amino acid sequence: CASSPTGVYGYTF.

The gene calls are TRBV4-2 and TRBJ2-5, with 16 bases identical to TRBD2. Germline CDR1 reads LGHNA; CDR2 reads YNFKEQ. This CDR3 is built from 18 residues. Unmatched junction bases numbered 6, after V lost 0 bases and J lost 5 bases. The chain's CDR3 is CASSQEGTSGGARETQYF. CDR3 coding DNA: TGTGCCAGCAGCCAAGAGGGGACTAGCGGGGGGGCTAGGGAGACCCAGTACTTC.

The rearrangement uses TRBV11-3 and TRBJ1-1, with 7 bases identical to TRBD1. Trimming removed 5 bases from V and 3 bases from J; junction bases left unmatched: 6. CDR1 and CDR2 from the germline V gene are SGHNT and YENEEA. The CDR3 is made up of 14 amino acids. The CDR3 bases are TGTGCCAGCAGCCGGAATCAGGGGGACACTGAAGCTTTCTTT. Protein sequence: CASSRNQGDTEAFF.

The chain links TRBV7-2 to TRBJ1-5; TRBD1 agrees at 10 bases. CDR3 length: 16 residues. V was clipped by 5 bases and J by 2 bases; unmatched bases: 6. Germline V gene data show CDR1 as SGHTA and CDR2 as FQGNSA. The CDR3 is CASSRNGQGGNQPQHF. CDR3 coding DNA: TGTGCCAGCAGCCGGAATGGACAGGGGGGCAATCAGCCCCAGCATTTT.

This clone was seen only a few times. The chain has TRBV13 and TRBJ1-5; 7 bases are a match to TRBD1. Germline trimming cut 2 bases from V and 2 bases from J; bases unmatched to any gene: 3. The CDR3 runs 15 residues. The germline gives CDR1 PRHDT, CDR2 FYEKMQ (reference sequence). The CDR3 coding sequence is TGTGCCAGCAGCTTAAGGGGGCACGGCAATCAGCCCCAGCATTTT. It yields the protein CASSLRGHGNQPQHF.

This clone was observed a single time. V and J are TRBV6-5 and TRBJ1-1; D is uncertain. Germline V lookup: CDR1 MNHEY, CDR2 SVGAGI. This CDR3 comprises 13 residues. Trimming removed 2 bases from V and 7 bases from J, with 11 bases in between. The chain's CDR3 is CASSYVAGSEAFF. As DNA, the CDR3 is TGTGCCAGCAGTTACGTGGCGGGGAGTGAAGCTTTCTTT.

This chain connects TRBV7-8 to TRBJ2-2, with 9 bases that match TRBD2. Germline CDR1 reads SGHVS; CDR2 reads FQNEAQ. The CDR3 loop spans 17 amino acids. V shed 5 bases and J 7 bases; nucleotides not matched to a gene: 14. This chain's CDR3 is CASSLRGGGGVVGELFF. The DNA for the CDR3 is TGTGCCAGCAGCCTGCGTGGGGGCGGGGGGGTGGTCGGGGAGCTGTTTTTT. Drawing the rest from reference TRBV7-8 and TRBJ2-2, the complete variable domain is GAGVSQSPRYKVAKRGQDVALRCDPISGHVSLFWYQQALGQGPEFLTYFQNEAQLDKSGLPSDRFFAERPEGSVSTLKIQRTQQEDSAVYLCASSLRGGGGVVGELFFGEGSRLTVL.

The V call is TRBV2, the J call TRBJ1-3; D possibly corresponds to TRBD1 (5 bases). The germline gives CDR1 SNHLY, CDR2 FYNNEI. The length of the CDR3 is 14 residues. V lost 4 bases and J lost 2, with 9 bases in between. This chain's CDR3 is CASSGRGTGNTIYF. The CDR3 DNA is TGTGCCAGCAGTGGTAGGGGAACTGGAAACACCATATATTTT.

The chain joins TRBV7-9 to TRBJ2-1; 7 nucleotides align to TRBD1. CDR3 length: 17 amino acids. J lost 4 bases, V lost 4 bases, and 13 bases had no gene match. Germline V lookup: CDR1 SEHNR, CDR2 FQNEAQ (reference sequence). The DNA of the CDR3 is TGTGCCAGCAGCTCAAGCCGTATGGGACAGCTATACAATGAGCAGTTCTTC. Translating gives CASSSSRMGQLYNEQFF.

As DNA, the CDR3 is TGTGCCAGCAGCTTGCGACAGGGGATTAATGAAAAACTGTTTTTT. Translated, it gives CASSLRQGINEKLFF. This chain links TRBV5-6 with TRBJ1-4; 8 positions match TRBD1. The CDR3 consists of 15 residues. V shed 1 base, J shed 4 bases, and the junction held 3 bases outside the gene matches. Germline CDR1 is SGHDT and CDR2 is YYEEEE. The whole variable domain, filled in from reference TRBV5-6 and TRBJ1-4, reads DAGVTQSPTHLIKTRGQQVTLRCSPKSGHDTVSWYQQALGQGPQFIFQYYEEEERQRGNFPDRFSGHQFPNYSSELNVNALLLGDSALYLCASSLRQGINEKLFFGSGTQLSVL.

The rearrangement uses TRBV27 and TRBJ2-3; perhaps TRBD2 as D (6 bases). Germline V CDR1 and CDR2: MNHEY, SMNVEV (reference sequence). This CDR3 spans 15 amino acids. Trimming pared 5 bases from V and 3 bases from J, leaving 15 bases between. The CDR3 spells CASSPYLAGTDTQYF. CDR3 nucleotides: TGTGCCAGCAGTCCATACCTGGCGGGGACAGATACGCAGTATTTT.

The chain is built from TRBV10-3 and TRBJ1-1; TRBD1 aligns across 9 bases. CDR1 ENHRY and CDR2 SYGVKD come from the germline V gene. The CDR3 runs to 15 residues. The J segment lost 4 bases and the V segment lost 0 bases, leaving 3 bases of the junction unmatched. The chain's CDR3 is CAISESGQGGTEAFF. In DNA, the CDR3 is TGTGCCATCAGTGAGTCGGGACAGGGCGGCACTGAAGCTTTCTTT.

This chain connects TRBV14 to TRBJ1-1, with no clear D. The germline gives CDR1 SGHDN, CDR2 FVKESK. With 1 base removed from V and 4 bases from J, the gap between germline ends came to 10 bases. The CDR3 runs 14 residues. CDR3 protein: CASSQVLGGTEAFF. The CDR3 nucleotides read TGTGCCAGCAGCCAAGTCCTGGGAGGCACTGAAGCTTTCTTT.

This CDR3 reads CASSPPRTGGTNYGYTF. Here the CDR3 DNA reads TGTGCCAGCAGTCCCCCGAGGACAGGTGGCACTAACTATGGCTACACCTTC. The genes are TRBV25-1 and TRBJ1-2; TRBD1 aligns across 7 bases. Germline lookup yields CDR1 MGHDK and CDR2 SYGVNS. The length of the CDR3 is 17 residues. Trimming cost V 5 bases and J 0 bases; bases outside gene matches: 12.

The V and J genes are TRBV27 and TRBJ1-1; D perhaps matches TRBD1 (6 bases). V gave up 6 bases and J gave up 4 bases, with 12 bases separating them. Per the germline V gene, CDR1 is MNHEY and CDR2 is SMNVEV (reference sequence). The CDR3 has 13 residues. Here the CDR3 DNA reads TGTGCCAGCAGGATGGGGGGGCCCACTGAAGCTTTCTTT. It translates to CASRMGGPTEAFF.

This chain joins TRBV29-1 and TRBJ2-7; 8 nucleotides align to TRBD2. This CDR3 spans 13 amino acids. The junction had 9 bases not matched to a gene; V was cut back by 7 bases and J by 4 bases. CDR1 SQVTM and CDR2 ANQGSEA come from the germline V gene. CDR3 DNA sequence: TGCAGCGCATCTAGCGGGCTAATTTACGAGCAGTACTTC. This translates into CSASSGLIYEQYF.

The rearrangement uses TRBV18 and TRBJ1-6, with 9 nucleotides matching TRBD1. Trimming at V came to 6 bases and at J to 0 bases, leaving 3 bases not matched to a gene. The V gene's germline CDR1 is KGHSH and CDR2 LQKENI. The CDR3 is 16 residues long. The CDR3 nucleotides read TGTGCCAGCTCTACGGGACAGGGCTCCTATAATTCACCCCTCCACTTT. This gives the protein CASSTGQGSYNSPLHF.

In the case of this clone: This CDR3 is also generated by other DNA sequences in the sample. This chain uses TRBV29-1 with TRBJ2-3; 12 bases are a match to TRBD2. Per the germline V gene, CDR1 is SQVTM and CDR2 is ANQGSEA. CDR3 length equals 15 residues. Trimming cost V 2 bases and J 5 bases; bases outside gene matches: 5. CDR3 in amino acids: CSVELAGGRGDTQYF. The CDR3 nucleotides are TGCAGCGTTGAACTAGCGGGGGGGCGTGGAGATACGCAGTATTTT.